This record covers a single T cell receptor (beta chain). Its antigen is unidentified. Per the germline V gene, CDR1 is GTSNPN and CDR2 is SVGIG (reference sequence). This CDR3 has 12 residues. J gave up 4 bases and V 4 bases, and 4 bases lay outside the gene matches. These data belong to a study of beta chain features in type 1 diabetes. All of the isolated RNA was reverse transcribed, so expressed TCRB transcripts were sequenced. Produced via immunoSEQ multiplex PCR; TCRdb's table is partial and in-frame only. The table shows about 260,000 clones, with around 20% occurring only once. Study findings and constraints: Across patients, naive, central memory and Treg TCRB repertoires exhibited apparently greater similarity than was observed across healthy donors. All four CD4+ subsets of Type 1 diabetes patients contained TCRB CDR3s that were moderately but significantly shorter.

Every participating donor gave one draw, a heparinised blood sample averaging about 100 mL. Specimen: naive CD4+ T cells from blood. This sequence joins TRBV30 and TRBJ2-7; 7 positions match TRBD1. The receptor was isolated from a woman aged 40 to 49 with type 1 diabetes. The CDR3 protein is CAWKDREYEQYF. The CDR3 nucleotides are TGTGCCTGGAAAGACAGGGAGTACGAGCAGTACTTC.